The source of this TCR beta chain is a study of blood T cell repertoires in COVID-19. Study context: The origin of the acute and convalescent COVID-19 samples was the United States, Italy and Spain.

The CDR3 has 11 residues. The assay was immunoSEQ multiplex PCR, and TCRdb's table has in-frame clones only and misses some. Of about 150,000 clones listed, 70% to 85% were seen once; the top ten hold around 0.63%. One Seattle source followed patients from active infection through their disease course. The receptor was derived from a man aged 60 to 69 with COVID-19, enrolled during active disease. Sequencing was carried out using peripheral blood. The chain combines TRBV21-1 with TRBJ1-2; no check of the table's D call, TRBD1, against the DNA was made. TRBV21-1 is shown as a pseudogene. DNA of the CDR3: TGTGCCAGCAGCTATACAGGGGGCCACACCTTC. Protein sequence: CASSYTGGHTF.